This TCR beta chain is drawn from a study of T cells in Graves' hyperthyroidism and ophthalmopathy (dated by TCRdb to about 2019). For context, the study as a whole: Peripheral blood samples were taken at the time of initial diagnosis, prior to any treatment. TCR V-J signatures able to tell the groups apart were searched for in a discovery cohort of 90 to 100 patients, of whom roughly 42 had Graves' ophthalmopathy and under 65 had stable Graves' hyperthyroidism. Prospective prediction of ophthalmopathy was tested in an independent validation cohort consisting of 18 hyperthyroidism patients and more than 15 patients who later progressed to ophthalmopathy. The 100 or so discovery patients were divided at random into training and test sets in a 7:3 ratio. In about 6 Graves' hyperthyroidism patients, the study also compared T-cell repertoires from thyroid tissue with T-cell repertoires from blood. After blood sampling, hyperthyroidism patients were treated with methimazole at a starting dose of 30 mg daily, and ophthalmopathy patients were treated with high-dose intravenous methylprednisolone. TCR Vbeta CDR3 sequencing of 120 to 150 peripheral blood samples (about 45 ophthalmopathy, approximately 80 hyperthyroidism and roughly 17 progressor patients) is reported in the paper. On the study overall, not on this receptor specifically: Most expanded thyroid clonotypes (frequency above 0.001) were also found in blood, which suggests that blood repertoires may mirror thyroid immune responses. In validation, the model predicted progression to ophthalmopathy a median of about 6.8 months before onset, with approximately 68% sensitivity and 72.22% specificity. Sample size was not statistically predetermined, and blinding of investigators to group allocation was not performed. In cross-validation, a model built on a 13 V-J signature told ophthalmopathy apart from stable hyperthyroidism with 85% to 90% sensitivity and about 81% specificity, and in testing the same model reached 80%/75%.

TCR beta CDR3 regions were amplified from RNA transcripts. The first round of RT-PCR for the TCR CDR3 was performed with the HTBI primer set and the Qiagen OneStep RT-PCR kit. The libraries were constructed in a second round of multiplex PCR and then size-selected and purified. Sequencing of the libraries was done on an Illumina HiSeq2000 using paired-end 100 bp reads. Processing in the source paper ran as follows. Raw data were processed with SOAPnuke, discarding reads with adapters, uncalled bases, mean Phred below 15, or no exact constant-primer or identifier match. High-quality paired reads were merged with COPE v1.2.5, and unique nucleotide sequences were defined as clonotypes. Clonotypes were aligned to IMGT TRBV, TRBD and TRBJ reference segments using MiTCR v1.1. Analysis was restricted to V-J combinations with a frequency above 0.0001, which covered 98% to 99.2% of repertoires. A TCS score was defined as the ratio of F50 (clonal expansion) to E x V (chaos), with BLOSUM62-based TCRdist applied between CDR3 peptides within each V-J. Welch's t-statistics and random forest reduced around 520 V-J features to roughly 13, which were used in a naive Bayes classifier (R e1071). Using fastp at Q25 and MiXCR, TCRdb reprocessed the public reads and kept productive beta chains. CDR3 protein duplicates are merged, each entry listing the most common genes and DNA. TCRdb's processing, not the authors' own work, is the source of the V and J calls. A total of more than 550,000 distinct CDR3 sequences appear in this sample, roughly a sixth of them only once. Clones ranked in the top ten supply around 17% of the sample.

Notes on this clonotype: The antigen this receptor binds is unknown. Base-call qualities are not available, and no considerably larger clone is one nucleotide away.

V and J are trimmed by 1 base and 5 bases, and the gene matches miss 3 bases of the junction. The CDR3, cysteine through phenylalanine, is 14 amino acids long. The only DNA kept is the CDR3, 42 bases in frame from the first base. The germline V gene encodes CDR1 SGHRS and CDR2 YFSETQ. Hyperthyroidism patients were newly diagnosed, with disease duration under 2 months, and aged 18 to 65 years. Patients with uncontrolled infections, other autoimmune diseases, pregnancy or lactation were excluded. Diagnoses were established on the basis of clinical symptoms, serum thyroxine and TRAb, thyroid ultrasound, and orbital computed tomography. Blood from progressor patients was collected at the time of first diagnosis with hyperthyroidism, before any ophthalmopathy symptoms had appeared. PBMCs were separated from roughly 10 ml of fresh peripheral blood using Ficoll-Paque density gradient centrifugation. Patients classed as progressors first received a Graves' hyperthyroidism diagnosis and then went on to develop ophthalmopathy during follow-up. Total RNA was extracted with Trizol reagent, and quality was checked on an Agilent 2100 Bioanalyzer.

The chain joins TRBV5-1 to TRBJ2-5, with 9 junctional bases fitting TRBD1. Specimen: blood. The source is a woman between 50 and 59 years old with Graves' hyperthyroidism that later progressed to Graves' ophthalmopathy. The CDR3 loop reads CASSLTGGFETQYF. The nucleotide sequence is given as TGCGCCAGCAGCTTGACAGGGGGCTTTGAGACCCAGTACTTC.